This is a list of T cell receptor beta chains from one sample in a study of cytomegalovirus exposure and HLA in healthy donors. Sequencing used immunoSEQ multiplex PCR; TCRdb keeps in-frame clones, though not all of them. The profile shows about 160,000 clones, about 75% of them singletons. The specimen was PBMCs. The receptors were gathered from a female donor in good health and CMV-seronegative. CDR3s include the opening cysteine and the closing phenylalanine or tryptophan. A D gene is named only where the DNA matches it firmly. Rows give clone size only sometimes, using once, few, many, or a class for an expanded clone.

CASRTMGLGEAFF | TGTGCCAGCAGAACCATGGGGCTAGGTGAAGCTTTCTTT | TRBV28 | - | - | TRBJ1-1
CASSYSTTPYEQYF | TGTGCCAGCAGTTACTCAACAACACCTTACGAGCAGTACTTC | TRBV6-6 | - | - | TRBJ2-7
CASTEFGTLTEAFF | TGTGCCAGCACCGAATTCGGGACACTCACTGAAGCTTTCTTT | TRBV7-9 | - | - | TRBJ1-1
CASSPGIYTGELFF | TGTGCCAGCAGCCCGGGAATCTACACCGGGGAGCTGTTTTTT | TRBV5-8 | - | - | TRBJ2-2
CASSLGTSAYNEQFF | TGTGCCAGCTCCCTCGGGACTAGCGCCTACAATGAGCAGTTCTTC | TRBV6-4 | once | TRBD2 | TRBJ2-1
CATSRGPQHGETQYF | TGTGCCACCAGCAGGGGGCCGCAGCACGGAGAGACCCAGTACTTC | TRBV15 | - | - | TRBJ2-5
CASSVGQGSSTDTQYF | TGTGCCAGCAGCGTAGGTCAGGGATCTAGCACAGATACGCAGTATTTT | TRBV9 | - | - | TRBJ2-3
CASSSTSGEDTQYF | TGTGCCAGCAGCTCGACTAGCGGGGAGGATACGCAGTATTTT | TRBV5-4 | - | TRBD2 | TRBJ2-3
CASSLSWDRSYEQYF | TGTGCCAGCAGTTTATCCTGGGACAGATCCTACGAGCAGTACTTC | TRBV27 | - | TRBD1 | TRBJ2-7
CASSPRTGELFF | TGTGCCAGCAGCCCCAGGACCGGGGAGCTGTTTTTT | TRBV5-5 | - | - | TRBJ2-2
CASSPISGGNTIYF | TGCGCCAGCAGCCCGATTTCCGGGGGAAACACCATATATTTT | TRBV5-1 | - | - | TRBJ1-3
CASSPDRAYQETQYF | TGTGCCAGCAGCCCGGACAGGGCGTACCAAGAGACCCAGTACTTC | TRBV5-6 | - | TRBD1 | TRBJ2-5
CASSLLGDQPQHF | TGTGCCAGCAGCTTACTAGGAGATCAGCCCCAGCATTTT | TRBV7-9 | few | - | TRBJ1-5
CASSYQAGKLGETQYF | TGTGCCAGCAGCTACCAAGCGGGTAAACTGGGGGAGACCCAGTACTTC | TRBV11-2 | - | - | TRBJ2-5
CASSEPGTATYEQYF | TGTGCCAGTAGTGAACCCGGGACAGCGACCTACGAGCAGTACTTC | TRBV19 | - | TRBD1 | TRBJ2-7
CATSYSGSLSDEQFF | TGTGCCACCTCGTATAGCGGGTCCCTTTCGGATGAGCAGTTCTTC | TRBV6-6 | - | TRBD2 | TRBJ2-1
CASLGLTETGSEAFF | TGTGCCAGCCTAGGGCTGACAGAAACAGGGTCAGAAGCTTTCTTT | TRBV27 | - | - | TRBJ1-1
CASTGTSSPDTQYF | TGCGCCAGCACCGGGACTAGCTCACCAGATACGCAGTATTTT | TRBV5-1 | - | TRBD2 | TRBJ2-3
CAWSSGVTDTQYF | TGTGCCTGGAGCTCGGGAGTTACAGATACGCAGTATTTT | TRBV30 | - | - | TRBJ2-3
CASSLTVQETQYF | TGTGCCAGCAGCTTGACTGTCCAAGAGACCCAGTACTTC | TRBV7-3 | - | - | TRBJ2-5
CAWSRGALGTEAFF | TGTGCCTGGAGTCGTGGGGCCTTGGGGACTGAAGCTTTCTTT | TRBV30 | - | - | TRBJ1-1
CASSFAGGARNTEAFF | TGTGCCAGCAGCTTTGCAGGGGGCGCTAGGAACACTGAAGCTTTCTTT | TRBV5-6 | - | TRBD1 | TRBJ1-1
CASRRGIQETQYF | TGTGCCAGCCGACGCGGTATCCAAGAGACCCAGTACTTC | TRBV2 | - | - | TRBJ2-5
CASEDLAYEQYF | TGTGCCAGCGAGGACCTAGCCTACGAGCAGTACTTC | TRBV7-9 | - | - | TRBJ2-7
CASSVGPTSGSYEQYF | TGTGCCAGCAGCGTAGGTCCCACTAGCGGCTCCTACGAGCAGTACTTC | TRBV9 | - | TRBD2 | TRBJ2-7
CASSYRYIQYF | TGTGCCAGCAGCTACAGGTACATTCAGTACTTC | TRBV28 | - | - | TRBJ2-4
CASSLDRDISEAFF | TGTGCCAGCAGCTTGGACAGGGACATATCCGAAGCTTTCTTT | TRBV7-3 | - | TRBD1 | TRBJ1-1
CASRRGQGETQYF | TGCGCCAGCAGACGTGGACAGGGAGAGACCCAGTACTTC | TRBV5-1 | - | TRBD1 | TRBJ2-5
CASSLYPPEGGSYEQYF | TGTGCCAGCAGCTTATACCCCCCCGAGGGTGGCTCCTACGAGCAGTACTTC | TRBV7-2 | - | - | TRBJ2-7
CASSFGFKGQMNTEAFF | TGTGCCAGCAGCTTCGGCTTTAAGGGACAGATGAACACTGAAGCTTTCTTT | TRBV7-9 | - | TRBD1 | TRBJ1-1
CASLSGTSNGELFF | TGCGCCAGTTTGAGCGGGACTTCAAACGGGGAGCTGTTTTTT | TRBV5-1 | - | TRBD2 | TRBJ2-2
CSVTPERETQYF | TGCAGCGTTACACCGGAGAGAGAGACCCAGTACTTC | TRBV29-1 | - | - | TRBJ2-5
CATLAGGPPYEQYF | TGTGCCACCTTAGCGGGAGGCCCCCCTTACGAGCAGTACTTC | TRBV19 | once | TRBD2 | TRBJ2-7
CASSQETTGSYNEQFF | TGTGCCAGCAGCCAAGAAACGACAGGGTCCTACAATGAGCAGTTCTTC | TRBV4-2 | - | TRBD1 | TRBJ2-1
CASGGTGNYEQYF | TGTGCCAGCGGTGGGACAGGGAACTACGAGCAGTACTTC | TRBV21-1 | few | - | TRBJ2-7
CASSPSLQSLNTEAFF | TGCGCCAGCAGCCCAAGCCTACAGAGCCTGAACACTGAAGCTTTCTTT | TRBV4-1 | - | - | TRBJ1-1
CASSFQAAPSYEQYF | TGTGCCAGCAGTTTTCAAGCGGCACCCTCCTACGAGCAGTACTTC | TRBV27 | - | - | TRBJ2-7
CASSPVGQNYGYTF | TGCGCCAGCAGCCCCGTTGGTCAGAACTATGGCTACACCTTC | TRBV4-1 | - | - | TRBJ1-2
CASSVGPGLAGPGELFF | TGTGCCAGCAGCGTTGGGCCGGGACTAGCGGGACCCGGGGAGCTGTTTTTT | TRBV9 | - | TRBD2 | TRBJ2-2
CASSLAPGATSGNTIYF | TGTGCCAGCAGCTTAGCCCCGGGAGCGACCTCTGGAAACACCATATATTTT | TRBV7-2 | - | - | TRBJ1-3
CASSEPSREAFF | TGTGCCAGCAGTGAGCCCAGTCGAGAAGCTTTCTTT | TRBV25-1 | - | - | TRBJ1-1
CASSVGAEYQPQHF | TGTGCCAGCAGCGTAGGGGCAGAGTATCAGCCCCAGCATTTT | TRBV9 | - | - | TRBJ1-5
CATSFTRGWDYGYTF | TGTGCCACCAGCTTTACCAGGGGCTGGGACTATGGCTACACCTTC | TRBV15 | - | - | TRBJ1-2
CASSVAGPYNEQFF | TGTGCCAGCAGCGTCGCGGGTCCCTACAATGAGCAGTTCTTC | TRBV9 | - | - | TRBJ2-1
CASTDMANTEAFF | TGTGCCAGCACAGACATGGCGAACACTGAAGCTTTCTTT | TRBV6-6 | few | - | TRBJ1-1
CASRFSGGYTEAFF | TGTGCCAGCAGGTTCTCGGGGGGGTACACTGAAGCTTTCTTT | TRBV27 | - | - | TRBJ1-1
CASSQVGLYGYTF | TGCGCCAGCAGCCAAGTAGGACTCTATGGCTACACCTTC | TRBV4-1 | - | - | TRBJ1-2
CASSPGLKVDTQYF | TGTGCCAGCAGCCCTGGACTAAAAGTAGATACGCAGTATTTT | TRBV7-3 | - | - | TRBJ2-3
CASMRGSNSPLHF | TGTGCTAGCATGAGGGGGTCTAATTCACCCCTCCACTTT | TRBV11-2 | - | - | TRBJ1-6
CASSGLRQGVPYEQYF | TGTGCCAGCAGTGGGTTACGACAGGGGGTGCCTTACGAGCAGTACTTC | TRBV6-1 | - | TRBD1 | TRBJ2-7
CASSYSDRGVYGYTF | TGTGCCAGCAGTTACTCCGACAGGGGCGTCTATGGCTACACCTTC | TRBV6-5 | - | TRBD1 | TRBJ1-2
CASTEGGREAFF | TGTGCCAGCACCGAAGGGGGCCGCGAAGCTTTCTTT | TRBV28 | - | TRBD1 | TRBJ1-1